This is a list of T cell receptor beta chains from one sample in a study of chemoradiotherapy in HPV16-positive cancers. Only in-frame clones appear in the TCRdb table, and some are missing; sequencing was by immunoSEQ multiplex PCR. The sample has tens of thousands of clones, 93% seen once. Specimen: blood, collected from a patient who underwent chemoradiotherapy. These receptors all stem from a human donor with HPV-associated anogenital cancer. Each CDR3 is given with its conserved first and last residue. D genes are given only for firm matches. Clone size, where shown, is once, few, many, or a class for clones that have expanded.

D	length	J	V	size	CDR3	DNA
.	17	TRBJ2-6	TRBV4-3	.	CASSQDGVVAGANVLTF	TGCGCCAGCAGCCAAGACGGGGTAGTTGCCGGGGCCAACGTCCTGACTTTC
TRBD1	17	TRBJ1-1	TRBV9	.	CASSGGQGALRRTEAFF	TGTGCCAGCAGCGGGGGGCAGGGGGCGCTTAGGAGGACTGAAGCTTTCTTT
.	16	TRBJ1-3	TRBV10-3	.	CAISDLGQDSGNTIYF	TGTGCCATCAGTGATCTTGGCCAGGACTCTGGAAACACCATATATTTT
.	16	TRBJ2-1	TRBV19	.	CASSWALRGTYNEQFF	TGTGCCAGTAGTTGGGCCTTGAGGGGGACCTACAATGAGCAGTTCTTC
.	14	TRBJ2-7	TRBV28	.	CASSLLAPRYEQYF	TGTGCCAGCAGTTTACTAGCGCCCCGCTACGAGCAGTACTTC
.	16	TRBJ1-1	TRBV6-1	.	CASSEGGRLVGTEAFF	TGTGCCAGCAGTGAAGGTGGCAGGCTGGTCGGCACTGAAGCTTTCTTT
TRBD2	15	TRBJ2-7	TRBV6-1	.	CASSEEQRGGYEQYF	TGTGCCAGCAGTGAGGAACAGCGGGGGGGCTACGAGCAGTACTTC
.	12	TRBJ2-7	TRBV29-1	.	CSVYGKNYEQYF	TGCAGCGTTTACGGAAAAAACTACGAGCAGTACTTC
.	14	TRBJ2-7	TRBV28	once	CASTPGTESYEQYF	TGTGCCAGTACCCCCGGGACTGAGAGCTACGAGCAGTACTTC
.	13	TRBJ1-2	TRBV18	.	CASSPGGDYGYTF	TGTGCCAGCTCACCAGGAGGGGACTATGGCTACACCTTC
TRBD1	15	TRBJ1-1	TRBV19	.	CASSPGQVEDTEAFF	TGTGCCAGTAGTCCGGGACAGGTTGAGGACACTGAAGCTTTCTTT
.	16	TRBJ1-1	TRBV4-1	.	CASSQGSSGGATEAFF	TGCGCCAGCAGCCAAGGAAGTTCGGGGGGGGCCACTGAAGCTTTCTTT
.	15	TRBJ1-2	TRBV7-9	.	CASSLLGAENYGYTF	TGTGCCAGCAGCTTACTGGGGGCTGAGAACTATGGCTACACCTTC
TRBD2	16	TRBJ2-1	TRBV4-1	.	CASSHPGLKTYNEQFF	TGCGCCAGCAGCCACCCGGGACTAAAGACCTACAATGAGCAGTTCTTC
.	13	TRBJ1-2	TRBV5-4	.	CASSLGGNYGYTF	TGTGCCAGCAGCTTGGGGGGTAACTATGGCTACACCTTC
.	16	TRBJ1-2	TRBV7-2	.	CASSLEGGAAFYGYTF	TGTGCCAGCAGCTTAGAGGGGGGGGCCGCTTTCTATGGCTACACCTTC
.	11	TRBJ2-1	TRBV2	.	CASSGINEQFF	TGTGCCAGCAGTGGCATTAATGAGCAGTTCTTC
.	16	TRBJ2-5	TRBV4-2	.	CASSQVTGGRQETQYF	TGTGCCAGCAGCCAAGTAACCGGGGGACGACAAGAGACCCAGTACTTC
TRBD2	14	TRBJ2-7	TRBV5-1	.	CASSLSGGFYEQYF	TGCGCCAGCAGCTTGAGCGGGGGCTTCTACGAGCAGTACTTC
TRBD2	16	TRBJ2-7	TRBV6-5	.	CASSLLSRGFVYEQYF	TGTGCCAGCAGTTTACTCTCGCGGGGGTTCGTCTACGAGCAGTACTTC
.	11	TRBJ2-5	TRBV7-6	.	CASSPRETQYF	TGTGCCAGCAGCCCCAGAGAGACCCAGTACTTC
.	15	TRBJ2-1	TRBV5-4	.	CASSSPPRGRNEQFF	TGTGCCAGCAGCTCCCCCCCCCGGGGACGCAATGAGCAGTTCTTC
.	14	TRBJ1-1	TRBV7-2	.	CASSLDGGFTEAFF	TGTGCCAGCAGCTTAGATGGGGGGTTCACTGAAGCTTTCTTT
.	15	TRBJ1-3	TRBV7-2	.	CASSPAVSSGNTIYF	TGTGCCAGCAGCCCGGCTGTCAGCTCTGGAAACACCATATATTTT
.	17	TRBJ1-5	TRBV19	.	CASSKRSGLNSNQPQHF	TGTGCCAGTAGTAAACGATCGGGACTGAATAGCAATCAGCCCCAGCATTTT
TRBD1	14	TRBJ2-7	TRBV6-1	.	CASKTGTGTYEQYF	TGTGCCAGTAAAACCGGGACAGGAACCTACGAGCAGTACTTC
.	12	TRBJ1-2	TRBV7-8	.	CASSFNRYDYTF	TGTGCCAGCAGCTTTAACCGATATGACTACACCTTC
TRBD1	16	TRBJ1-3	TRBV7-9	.	CAILNRDSNSGNTIYF	TGTGCCATACTCAACCGGGACAGCAACTCTGGAAACACCATATATTTT
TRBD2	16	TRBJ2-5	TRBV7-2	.	CASSRGLAGGQETQYF	TGTGCCAGCAGCCGGGGACTAGCGGGGGGCCAAGAGACCCAGTACTTC
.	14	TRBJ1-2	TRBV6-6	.	CASSYSVMSQGYTF	TGTGCCAGCAGTTACTCGGTAATGTCCCAGGGCTACACCTTC
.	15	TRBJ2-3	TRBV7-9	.	CASSFPRTVPDTQYF	TGTGCCAGCAGCTTCCCTCGGACAGTCCCAGATACGCAGTATTTT
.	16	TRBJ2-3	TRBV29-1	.	CSVGGVEGGVMDTQYF	TGCAGCGTTGGGGGTGTGGAGGGAGGAGTAATGGATACGCAGTATTTT
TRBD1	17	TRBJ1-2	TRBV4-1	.	CASSQAQAGTGINGYTF	TGCGCCAGCAGCCAAGCCCAGGCCGGGACAGGGATCAATGGCTACACCTTC
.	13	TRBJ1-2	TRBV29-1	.	CSVVVRAGDGYTF	TGCAGCGTTGTGGTGCGGGCAGGGGATGGCTACACCTTC
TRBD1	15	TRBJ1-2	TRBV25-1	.	CASSEYGTGNYGYTF	TGTGCCAGCAGTGAATACGGGACAGGGAACTATGGCTACACCTTC
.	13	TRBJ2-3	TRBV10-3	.	CAISEGGTDTQYF	TGTGCCATCAGTGAGGGAGGCACAGATACGCAGTATTTT
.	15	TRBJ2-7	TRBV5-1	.	CASSLGQGGYYEQYF	TGCGCCAGCAGCTTGGGACAGGGAGGCTACTACGAGCAGTACTTC
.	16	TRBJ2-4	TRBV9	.	CASSGQSGIAKNIQYF	TGTGCCAGCAGCGGACAATCAGGGATAGCCAAAAACATTCAGTACTTC
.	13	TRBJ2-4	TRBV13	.	CASSGHGRGIQYF	TGTGCCAGCAGCGGCCATGGACGGGGCATTCAGTACTTC
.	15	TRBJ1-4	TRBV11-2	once	CASSLVRGNNEKLFF	TGTGCCAGCAGCTTAGTCCGGGGGAATAATGAAAAACTGTTTTTT
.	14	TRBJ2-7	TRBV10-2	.	CASSPFGQGGEQYF	TGCGCCAGCAGCCCCTTCGGTCAGGGTGGTGAGCAGTACTTC
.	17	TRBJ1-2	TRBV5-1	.	CASSLYVARGQLGGYTF	TGCGCCAGCAGCTTGTACGTCGCGCGCGGCCAGCTTGGAGGCTACACCTTC
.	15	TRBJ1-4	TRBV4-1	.	CASSPIRATNEKLFF	TGCGCCAGCAGCCCGATCAGGGCAACTAATGAAAAACTGTTTTTT
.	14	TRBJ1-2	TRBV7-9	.	CASSSSDRAYGYTF	TGTGCCAGCAGTTCGTCGGACAGAGCCTATGGCTACACCTTC
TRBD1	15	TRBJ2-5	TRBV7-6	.	CASSWGQGPQETQYF	TGTGCCAGCAGCTGGGGACAGGGGCCTCAAGAGACCCAGTACTTC
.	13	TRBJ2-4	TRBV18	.	CASSPEGRDIQYF	TGTGCCAGCTCACCAGAGGGGAGAGACATTCAGTACTTC
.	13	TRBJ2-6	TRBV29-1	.	CSVEGSGANVLTF	TGCAGCGTTGAAGGCTCTGGGGCCAACGTCCTGACTTTC
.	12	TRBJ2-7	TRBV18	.	CASSSLSYEQYF	TGTGCCAGCTCATCCCTTTCCTACGAGCAGTACTTC
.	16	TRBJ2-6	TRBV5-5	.	CASSLAGGTGANVLTF	TGTGCCAGCAGCTTGGCAGGGGGGACCGGGGCCAACGTCCTGACTTTC
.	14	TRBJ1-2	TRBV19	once	CASTTQGFLYGYTF	TGTGCCAGTACGACCCAGGGATTCCTCTATGGCTACACCTTC
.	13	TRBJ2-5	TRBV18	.	CASSPHPGETQYF	TGTGCCAGCTCACCACACCCGGGAGAGACCCAGTACTTC